Sequencing of this TCR beta chain was carried out in a study of T cells expressing NK-cell markers. TCRdb re-called the 5' RACE reads; one entry per CDR3 protein, DNA not given. In all, the sample yields fewer than 400,000 distinct CDR3 sequences. CDR1 SEHNR and CDR2 FQNEAQ come from the germline V gene (reference sequence). The CDR3 is 14 residues long. The clonotype was recovered from a man between 18 and 69 years old in good health. Sequencing used blood T cells: a sorted CD56 or NKG2C T cell subset, CD4+ or CD8+ T cells, or bulk PBMC T cells (not recorded which). This chain links TRBV7-9 with TRBJ2-5; no DNA is available, so the TRBD1 call from TCRdb remains unchecked. The CDR3 loop reads CASSPPGRQETQYF.